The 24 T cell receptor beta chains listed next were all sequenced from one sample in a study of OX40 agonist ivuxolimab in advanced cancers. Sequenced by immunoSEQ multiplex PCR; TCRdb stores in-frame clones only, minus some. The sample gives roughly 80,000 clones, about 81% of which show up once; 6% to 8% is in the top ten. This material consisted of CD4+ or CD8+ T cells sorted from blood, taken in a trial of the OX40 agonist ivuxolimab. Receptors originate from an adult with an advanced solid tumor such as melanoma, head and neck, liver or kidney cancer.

The DNA of the CDR3 is TGTGCCAGCACATTGGGGGAGAACACTGAAGCTTTCTTT. Its protein is CASTLGENTEAFF. The chain has TRBV28 and TRBJ1-1; D is perhaps TRBD1 (5 bases). V was cut by 7 bases and J by 1 base, with 10 bases left in between. From germline, CDR1 is MDHEN and CDR2 SYDVKM. CDR3 length: 13 amino acids.

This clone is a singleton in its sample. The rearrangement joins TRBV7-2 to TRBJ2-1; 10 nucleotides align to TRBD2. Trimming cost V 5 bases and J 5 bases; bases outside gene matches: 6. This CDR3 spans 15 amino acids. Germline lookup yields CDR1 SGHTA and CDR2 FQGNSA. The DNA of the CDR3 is TGTGCCAGCAGCCATCTAGCGGGAGCTCACAATGAGCAGTTCTTC. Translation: CASSHLAGAHNEQFF.

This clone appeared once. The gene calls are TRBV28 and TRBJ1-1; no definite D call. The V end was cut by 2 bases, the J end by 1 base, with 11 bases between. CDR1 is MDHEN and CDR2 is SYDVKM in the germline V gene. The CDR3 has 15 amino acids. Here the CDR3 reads CASSLLRSSNTEAFF. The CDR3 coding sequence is TGTGCCAGCAGTTTACTGAGGAGTTCGAACACTGAAGCTTTCTTT.

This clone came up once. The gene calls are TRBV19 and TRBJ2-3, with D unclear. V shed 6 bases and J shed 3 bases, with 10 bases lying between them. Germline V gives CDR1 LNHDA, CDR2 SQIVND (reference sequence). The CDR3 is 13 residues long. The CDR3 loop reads CASSDRQTDTQYF. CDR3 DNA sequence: TGTGCCAGTAGCGATCGACAAACAGATACGCAGTATTTT.

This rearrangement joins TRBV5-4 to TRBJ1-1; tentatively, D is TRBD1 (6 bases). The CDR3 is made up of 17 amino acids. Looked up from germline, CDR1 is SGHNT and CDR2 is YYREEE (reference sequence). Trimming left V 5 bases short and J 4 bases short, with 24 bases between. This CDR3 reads CASRPTRDKREGTEAFF. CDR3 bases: TGTGCCAGCAGACCCACCCGGGACAAAAGGGAAGGCACTGAAGCTTTCTTT.

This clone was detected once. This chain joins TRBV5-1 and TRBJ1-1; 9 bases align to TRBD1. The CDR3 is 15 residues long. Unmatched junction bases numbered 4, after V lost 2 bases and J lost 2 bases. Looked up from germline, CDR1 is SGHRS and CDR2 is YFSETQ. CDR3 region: CASSLDRGVNTEAFF. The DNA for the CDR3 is TGCGCCAGCAGCTTAGACAGGGGGGTAAACACTGAAGCTTTCTTT.

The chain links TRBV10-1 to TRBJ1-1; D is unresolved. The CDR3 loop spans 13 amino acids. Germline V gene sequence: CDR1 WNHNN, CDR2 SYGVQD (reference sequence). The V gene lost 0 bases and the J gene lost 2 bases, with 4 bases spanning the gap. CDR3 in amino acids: CASSESLNTEAFF. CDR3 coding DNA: TGCGCCAGCAGTGAGTCCTTAAACACTGAAGCTTTCTTT.

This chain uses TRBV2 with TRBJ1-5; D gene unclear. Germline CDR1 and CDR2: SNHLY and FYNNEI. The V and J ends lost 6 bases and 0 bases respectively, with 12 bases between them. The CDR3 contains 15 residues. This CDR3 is CASSGRSHSNQPQHF. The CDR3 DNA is TGTGCCAGCAGCGGACGGTCCCATAGCAATCAGCCCCAGCATTTT. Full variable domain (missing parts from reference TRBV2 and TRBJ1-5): EPEVTQTPSHQVTQMGQEVILRCVPISNHLYFYWYRQILGQKVEFLVSFYNNEISEKSEIFDDQFSVERPDGSNFTLKIRSTKLEDSAMYFCASSGRSHSNQPQHFGDGTRLSIL.

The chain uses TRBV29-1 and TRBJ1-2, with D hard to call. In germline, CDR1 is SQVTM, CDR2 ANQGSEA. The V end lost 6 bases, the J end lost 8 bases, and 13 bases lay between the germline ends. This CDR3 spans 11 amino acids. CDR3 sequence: CSVYPSGGYTF. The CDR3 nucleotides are TGCAGCGTCTACCCCAGCGGCGGCTACACCTTC.

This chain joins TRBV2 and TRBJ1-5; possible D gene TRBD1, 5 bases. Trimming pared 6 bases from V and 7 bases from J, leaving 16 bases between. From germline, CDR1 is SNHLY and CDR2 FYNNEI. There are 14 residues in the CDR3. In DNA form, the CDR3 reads TGTGCCAGCAGCGAAACCCGGGACGGCCAGCCCCAGCATTTT. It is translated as CASSETRDGQPQHF.

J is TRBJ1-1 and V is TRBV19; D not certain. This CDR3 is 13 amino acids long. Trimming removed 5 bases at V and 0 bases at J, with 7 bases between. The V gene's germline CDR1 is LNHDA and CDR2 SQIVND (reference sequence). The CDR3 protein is CASSPLVNTEAFF. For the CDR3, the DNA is TGTGCCAGTAGTCCTCTCGTGAACACTGAAGCTTTCTTT.

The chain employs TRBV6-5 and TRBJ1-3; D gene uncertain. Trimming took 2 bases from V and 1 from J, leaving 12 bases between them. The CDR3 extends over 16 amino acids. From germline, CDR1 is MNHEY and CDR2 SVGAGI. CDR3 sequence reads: CASSYGGLLSGNTIYF. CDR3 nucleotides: TGTGCCAGCAGTTACGGTGGCTTACTATCTGGAAACACCATATATTTT.

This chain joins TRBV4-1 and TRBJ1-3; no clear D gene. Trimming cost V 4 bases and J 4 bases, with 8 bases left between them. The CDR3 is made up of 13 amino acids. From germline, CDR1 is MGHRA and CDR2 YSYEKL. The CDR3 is CASSPDLGNTIYF. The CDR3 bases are TGCGCCAGCAGCCCTGACCTCGGAAACACCATATATTTT.

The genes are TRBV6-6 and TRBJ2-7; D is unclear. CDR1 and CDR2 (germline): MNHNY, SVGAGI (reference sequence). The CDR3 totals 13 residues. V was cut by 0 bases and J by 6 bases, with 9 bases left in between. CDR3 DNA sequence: TGTGCCAGCAGTTACTCGGACCTCCTCGAGCAGTACGTC. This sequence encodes CASSYSDLLEQYV.

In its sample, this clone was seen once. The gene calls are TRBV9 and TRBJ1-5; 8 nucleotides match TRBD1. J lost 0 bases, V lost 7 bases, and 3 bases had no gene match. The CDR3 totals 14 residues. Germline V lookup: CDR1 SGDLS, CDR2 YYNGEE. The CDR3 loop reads CASGQGYSNQPQHF. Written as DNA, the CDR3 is TGTGCCAGCGGACAGGGTTATAGCAATCAGCCCCAGCATTTT.

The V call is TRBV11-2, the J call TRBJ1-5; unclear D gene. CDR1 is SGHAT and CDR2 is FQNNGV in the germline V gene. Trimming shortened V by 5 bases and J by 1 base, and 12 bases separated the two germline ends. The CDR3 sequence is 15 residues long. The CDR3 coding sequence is TGTGCCAGCAGCCCAGTATGGATGAGCAATCAGCCCCAGCATTTT. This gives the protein CASSPVWMSNQPQHF.

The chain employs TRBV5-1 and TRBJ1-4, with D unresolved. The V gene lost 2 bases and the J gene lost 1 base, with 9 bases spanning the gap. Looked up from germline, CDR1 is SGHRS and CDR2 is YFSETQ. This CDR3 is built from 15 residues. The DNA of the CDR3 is TGCGCCAGCAGCTTAGGGAGCCTAACTAATGAAAAACTGTTTTTT. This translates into CASSLGSLTNEKLFF.

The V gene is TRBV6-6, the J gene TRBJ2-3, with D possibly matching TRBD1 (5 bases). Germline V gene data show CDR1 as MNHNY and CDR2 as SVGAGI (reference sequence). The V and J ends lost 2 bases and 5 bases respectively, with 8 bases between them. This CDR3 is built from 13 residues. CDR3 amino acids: CASSYQTEDTQYF. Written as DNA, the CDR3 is TGTGCCAGCAGTTACCAGACAGAAGATACGCAGTATTTT.

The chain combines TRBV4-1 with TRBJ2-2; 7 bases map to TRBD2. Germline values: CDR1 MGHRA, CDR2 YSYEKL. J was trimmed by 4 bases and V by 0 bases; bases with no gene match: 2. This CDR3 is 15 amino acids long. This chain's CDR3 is CASSQEGLITGELFF. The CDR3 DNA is TGCGCCAGCAGCCAAGAGGGACTAATCACCGGGGAGCTGTTTTTT.

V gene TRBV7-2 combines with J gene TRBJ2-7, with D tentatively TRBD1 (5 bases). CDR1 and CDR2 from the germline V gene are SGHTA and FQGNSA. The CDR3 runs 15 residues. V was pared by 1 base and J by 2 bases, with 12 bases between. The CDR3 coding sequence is TGTGCCAGCAGCTTAGGGTGGCAGGGCCCCTACGAGCAGTACTTC. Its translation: CASSLGWQGPYEQYF.

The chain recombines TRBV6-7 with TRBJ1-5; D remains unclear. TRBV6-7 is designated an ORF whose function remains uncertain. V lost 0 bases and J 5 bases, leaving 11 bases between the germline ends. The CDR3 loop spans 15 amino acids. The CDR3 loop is CASSYSIGCHQPQHF. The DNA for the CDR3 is TGTGCCAGCAGTTACTCGATCGGGTGTCATCAGCCCCAGCATTTT.

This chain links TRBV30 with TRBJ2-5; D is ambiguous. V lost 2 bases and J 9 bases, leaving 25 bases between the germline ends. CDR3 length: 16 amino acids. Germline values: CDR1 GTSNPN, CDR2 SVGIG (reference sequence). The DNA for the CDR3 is TGTGCCTGGAGTCCCCTTCGGGCGGCCTTAGGTGGGGCCCAGTACTTC. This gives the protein CAWSPLRAALGGAQYF.

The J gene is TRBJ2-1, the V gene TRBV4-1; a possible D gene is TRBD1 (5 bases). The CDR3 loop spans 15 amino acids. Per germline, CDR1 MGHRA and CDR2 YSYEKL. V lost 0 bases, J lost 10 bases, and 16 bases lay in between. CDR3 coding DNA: TGCGCCAGCAGCCAAGAAGGGGCGATGGCGCGGGAGCAGTTCTTC. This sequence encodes CASSQEGAMAREQFF.

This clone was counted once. The CDR3 spells CASSSGATDTQYF. CDR3 nucleotides: TGTGCCAGCAGCTCGGGGGCCACAGATACGCAGTATTTT. The chain is built from TRBV7-9 and TRBJ2-3; D could derive from TRBD1 or TRBD2 (6 bases each). The CDR3 is made up of 13 amino acids. CDR1 SEHNR and CDR2 FQNEAQ come from the germline V gene (reference sequence). Trimming shortened V by 4 bases and J by 2 bases, and 7 bases separated the two germline ends.